Below are 28 T cell receptor beta chains sequenced from a single sample in a study of blood T cell repertoires in COVID-19. The protocol was immunoSEQ multiplex PCR, while the TCRdb copy is restricted to in-frame clones and leaves out a portion. In the table there are about 50,000 clones, 86% of which are singletons. The sample was peripheral blood. The source is a man aged 55 to 69 with active or convalescent COVID-19.

This clone came up once. V and J are TRBV5-1 and TRBJ1-1; 7 bases align to TRBD1. J was trimmed by 0 bases and V by 4 bases; bases with no gene match: 3. The CDR3 consists of 14 residues. Germline V gene data show CDR1 as SGHRS and CDR2 as YFSETQ. The CDR3 protein is CASSQGTVNTEAFF. CDR3 coding DNA: TGCGCCAGCAGCCAAGGGACAGTGAACACTGAAGCTTTCTTT. Combining the CDR3 with reference TRBV5-1 and TRBJ1-1 gives the whole variable domain KAGVTQTPRYLIKTRGQQVTLSCSPISGHRSVSWYQQTPGQGLQFLFEYFSETQRNKGNFPGRFSGRQFSNSRSEMNVSTLELGDSALYLCASSQGTVNTEAFFGQGTRLTVV.

The table lists this clone with a count of one. The chain links TRBV18 to TRBJ1-5; a weak D match, TRBD1 (6 bases). The V end lost 2 bases, the J end lost 1 base, and 9 bases lay between the germline ends. CDR1 is KGHSH, CDR2 LQKENI, per germline. The length of the CDR3 is 15 residues. CDR3 coding DNA: TGTGCCAGCTCACCAACGCAGGGGAGCAATCAGCCCCAGCATTTT. Its translation is CASSPTQGSNQPQHF.

In its sample, this clone was seen a few times. This chain connects TRBV7-7 to TRBJ2-1; TRBD1 matches 7 bases. Germline assignment: CDR1 SSHAT and CDR2 FNYEAQ (reference sequence). The ends lost 7 bases at V and 7 bases at J; junction bases unmatched: 16. The CDR3 has 16 amino acids. CDR3 DNA sequence: TGTGCCAGCACCCCATACCCTCGGACAGGAAATAATGAGCAGTTCTTC. Translating it yields CASTPYPRTGNNEQFF.

The sample holds one count of this clone. The genes are TRBV19 and TRBJ2-7; TRBD1 might be the D (5 bases). The germline V and J ends were trimmed by 6 bases and 5 bases, with 11 bases remaining between them. Germline V CDR1 and CDR2: LNHDA, SQIVND (reference sequence). The length of the CDR3 is 12 residues. DNA for the CDR3: TGTGCCAGTAGCATCGGCAGGGACGAGCAGTACTTC. It yields the protein CASSIGRDEQYF.

V gene TRBV6-6 combines with J gene TRBJ1-5, with 9 bases matching TRBD1. The V gene end was trimmed by 4 bases and the J gene end by 8 bases; junction bases not matched to a gene: 9. Germline-derived CDR1 and CDR2 are MNHNY and SVGAGI (reference sequence). This CDR3 spans 15 amino acids. The CDR3 DNA reads TGTGCCAGCAGTTTCCGGGACAGGGTAGAGGAGCCCCAGCATTTT. Translated: CASSFRDRVEEPQHF.

J is TRBJ1-5 and V is TRBV7-9, with TRBD1 matching 7 bases. Germline trimming cut 5 bases from V and 4 bases from J; bases unmatched to any gene: 8. The CDR3 has 15 amino acids. CDR1 and CDR2 from the germline V gene are SEHNR and FQNEAQ (reference sequence). The CDR3 sequence is CASSQLGTENQPQHF. The DNA of the CDR3 is TGTGCCAGCAGCCAATTGGGGACAGAAAATCAGCCCCAGCATTTT.

This rearrangement joins TRBV6-2 or TRBV6-3 to TRBJ1-1; D is unclear. Trimming removed 4 bases from V and 4 bases from J, with 7 bases in between. In germline, CDR1 is MNHEY, CDR2 SVGEGT. The CDR3 sequence is 12 residues long. The CDR3, as DNA: TGTGCCAGCAGTTTTGAGGGCACTGAAGCTTTCTTT. It encodes CASSFEGTEAFF.

The chain is built from TRBV6-4 and TRBJ1-5; D is undetermined. The germline gives CDR1 MRHNA, CDR2 SNTAGT. V lost 6 bases and J 5 bases, leaving 26 bases between the germline ends. This CDR3 region has 18 residues. Here the CDR3 reads CASRVFKNSLHWDQPQHF. The CDR3, as DNA: TGTGCCAGCAGGGTATTTAAGAACAGCCTACACTGGGATCAGCCCCAGCATTTT.

The V gene is TRBV2, the J gene TRBJ1-1, with 12 bases that match TRBD1. This CDR3 comprises 16 residues. V lost 3 bases, J lost 5 bases, and 7 bases stayed unmatched. CDR1 and CDR2 (germline): SNHLY, FYNNEI. CDR3 nucleotide sequence: TGTGCCAGCAGTGAGTTTCCGGGACAGGGGGCGACTGAAGCTTTCTTT. Translation: CASSEFPGQGATEAFF.

V is TRBV5-5 and J is TRBJ1-6; D perhaps matches TRBD1 (5 bases). Germline V gene sequence: CDR1 SGHKS, CDR2 YYEKEE (reference sequence). The length of the CDR3 is 15 residues. The V end was cut by 4 bases, the J end by 5 bases, with 13 bases between. CDR3 sequence reads: CASSIRVTDNSPLHF. CDR3 in DNA: TGTGCCAGCAGCATCAGGGTGACGGATAATTCACCCCTCCACTTT.

This sequence joins TRBV7-9 and TRBJ2-3, with 8 positions matching TRBD2. The length of the CDR3 is 16 residues. The germline V gene has CDR1 SEHNR and CDR2 FQNEAQ (reference sequence). Trimming took 4 bases from V and 4 from J; bases not matched to a gene: 10. The CDR3 nucleotides read TGTGCCAGCAGCTCGGACCCAAGCGGGGGTTCAGATACGCAGTATTTT. It codes for CASSSDPSGGSDTQYF.

This chain uses TRBV7-2 with TRBJ1-6, with TRBD1 as a possible D gene (6 bases). The CDR3 extends over 18 amino acids. Germline V CDR1 and CDR2: SGHTA, FQGNSA. Between the trimmed V and J ends, which lost 0 bases and 13 bases, there was a span of 25 bases. The CDR3 spells CASSLARTEISPAIPLHF. CDR3 coding DNA: TGTGCCAGCAGCTTAGCCCGGACAGAAATTTCCCCGGCGATTCCCCTCCACTTT.

This rearrangement joins TRBV7-8 to TRBJ2-3; 11 bases align to TRBD2. Germline V gives CDR1 SGHVS, CDR2 FQNEAQ. CDR3 length: 17 residues. The trim removed 1 base at V and 2 bases at J, leaving 5 bases unmatched. The CDR3 coding sequence is TGTGCCAGCAGCTTAGTGACTAGCGGGGTGTCCACAGATACGCAGTATTTT. Translating gives CASSLVTSGVSTDTQYF. The variable domain in full, with the rest retrieved from reference TRBV7-8 and TRBJ2-3, is GAGVSQSPRYKVAKRGQDVALRCDPISGHVSLFWYQQALGQGPEFLTYFQNEAQLDKSGLPSDRFFAERPEGSVSTLKIQRTQQEDSAVYLCASSLVTSGVSTDTQYFGPGTRLTVL.

The rearrangement links TRBV6-2 or TRBV6-3 to TRBJ2-3, with TRBD2 matching 13 bases. V lost 5 bases, J lost 1 base, and 3 bases stayed unmatched. Germline CDR1 and CDR2: MNHEY and SVGEGT. The CDR3 runs to 16 residues. CDR3 coding DNA: TGTGCCAGCAGTGGCGGACTAGCGGGGGGCACAGATACGCAGTATTTT. This gives the protein CASSGGLAGGTDTQYF.

This chain connects TRBV6-5 to TRBJ1-1; TRBD1 matches 12 bases. The V gene's germline CDR1 is MNHEY and CDR2 SVGAGI. The CDR3 runs 15 residues. J was trimmed by 5 bases and V by 9 bases; bases with no gene match: 10. CDR3 sequence reads: CASGTGGLRGTEAFF. The CDR3 DNA reads TGTGCCAGTGGGACAGGGGGCTTGCGGGGGACTGAAGCTTTCTTT.

The chain has TRBV2 and TRBJ2-3; 7 bases are a match to TRBD1. The CDR3 has 14 amino acids. V was clipped by 8 bases and J by 3 bases; unmatched bases: 8. CDR1 and CDR2 (germline): SNHLY, FYNNEI. CDR3 region: CASPVDRDTDTQYF. CDR3 bases: TGTGCCAGCCCGGTTGACAGGGATACAGATACGCAGTATTTT.

The chain couples TRBV28 to TRBJ1-4; maybe TRBD1 (5 bases). Per the germline V gene, CDR1 is MDHEN and CDR2 is SYDVKM. The V end lost 5 bases, the J end lost 8 bases, and 15 bases lay between the germline ends. The CDR3 runs to 14 residues. DNA of the CDR3: TGTGCCAGCAGTCGGTGGAGGGACGGGGAAAAACTGTTTTTT. Translating gives CASSRWRDGEKLFF.

The rearrangement uses TRBV21-1 and TRBJ1-3. TRBV21-1 is described as a pseudogene. This CDR3 is 16 amino acids long. The CDR3 sequence is CASSFPSLDSGNTIYF. Written as DNA, the CDR3 is TGTGCCAGCAGCTTTCCGTCCTTAGACTCTGGAAACACCATATATTTT.

The rearrangement uses TRBV6-2 or TRBV6-3 and TRBJ1-1, with 7 positions matching TRBD1. In germline, CDR1 is MNHEY, CDR2 SVGEGT. Trimming removed 2 bases from V and 1 base from J; junction bases left unmatched: 13. This CDR3 comprises 18 residues. DNA of the CDR3: TGTGCCAGCAGTTACCCGAGACTAACGACAGGGCGGAACACTGAAGCTTTCTTT. Encoded protein: CASSYPRLTTGRNTEAFF.

This clone appeared a single time. The same CDR3 also results from other DNA sequences found in this sample. The J gene is TRBJ1-1, the V gene TRBV10-3; TRBD1 aligns across 7 bases. In germline, CDR1 is ENHRY, CDR2 SYGVKD. The J segment lost 5 bases and the V segment lost 9 bases, leaving 6 bases of the junction unmatched. The length of the CDR3 is 12 residues. The CDR3 bases are TGTGCCATATCAGGGGGTCGGACTGAAGCTTTCTTT. Translated, it gives CAISGGRTEAFF.

The V and J genes are TRBV24-1 and TRBJ2-5; 8 bases agree with TRBD1. Germline CDR1 KGHDR, CDR2 SFDVKD. Unmatched junction bases numbered 13, after V lost 7 bases and J lost 4 bases. The CDR3 covers 16 residues. This chain's CDR3 is CATSAIQGDVGETQYF. CDR3 bases: TGTGCCACCAGCGCTATACAGGGGGATGTGGGAGAGACCCAGTACTTC.

The chain links TRBV6-1 to TRBJ2-1, with a possible D match to TRBD2 (7 bases). The V end lost 4 bases, the J end lost 7 bases, and 20 bases lay between the germline ends. This CDR3 is 16 amino acids long. CDR1 is MNHNS and CDR2 is SASEGT in the germline V gene. The CDR3 here is CASSVGGARTGNEQFF. Here the CDR3 DNA reads TGTGCCAGCAGTGTAGGGGGGGCGAGGACGGGAAATGAGCAGTTCTTC.

This chain links TRBV28 with TRBJ2-3; 11 bases line up with TRBD2. The CDR3 runs 15 residues. The V segment lost 3 bases and the J segment 4 bases; nucleotides outside the gene matches: 3. Germline CDR1 MDHEN, CDR2 SYDVKM. CDR3 in DNA: TGTGCCAGCAGTTTTCCTAGCGGGGGGTCAGATACGCAGTATTTT. Translating gives CASSFPSGGSDTQYF.

V gene TRBV6-5 combines with J gene TRBJ1-4; D may be TRBD1 (6 bases). V was clipped by 10 bases and J by 10 bases, with 16 bases between them. The CDR3 consists of 12 residues. The germline V gene encodes CDR1 MNHEY and CDR2 SVGAGI. CDR3 nucleotide sequence: TGTGCCATCCGGGACATGTCTGGAAAACTGTTTTTT. Protein product: CAIRDMSGKLFF.

The V call is TRBV19, the J call TRBJ1-2, with a possible D match to TRBD1 (5 bases). CDR3 length: 13 amino acids. The germline V gene has CDR1 LNHDA and CDR2 SQIVND (reference sequence). With 3 bases removed from V and 7 bases from J, the gap between germline ends came to 12 bases. Written as DNA, the CDR3 is TGTGCCAGTAGTATCATGGCAGGGTCTGGCTACACCTTC. Translated: CASSIMAGSGYTF.

This rearrangement joins TRBV5-1 to TRBJ2-5; TRBD1 matches 7 bases. Germline CDR1 is SGHRS and CDR2 is YFSETQ. The CDR3 consists of 14 residues. V dropped 7 bases and J dropped 3; count of bases not matched to a gene: 9. The CDR3 DNA follows: TGCGCCAGCTGCAAGGGGGCTCCCGAAGAGACCCAGTACTTC. It translates to CASCKGAPEETQYF.

The CDR3 here is CASSLLAGGGYGYTF. For the CDR3, the DNA is TGTGCCAGCAGTTTATTGGCAGGGGGCGGGTATGGCTACACCTTC. The chain uses TRBV27 and TRBJ1-2; 8 bases line up with TRBD1. CDR1 is MNHEY, CDR2 SMNVEV, per germline (reference sequence). CDR3 size: 15 residues. Trimming took 1 base from V and 5 from J; bases not matched to a gene: 6.

V gene TRBV5-1 combines with J gene TRBJ1-1; possibly TRBD1 for D (6 bases). Trimming stripped 0 bases from V and 4 bases from J, with 13 bases between. This CDR3 spans 15 amino acids. CDR1 is SGHRS, CDR2 YFSETQ, per germline. CDR3 in DNA: TGCGCCAGCAGCTTGGACGGGGGGGCCGGCACTGAAGCTTTCTTT. It is translated as CASSLDGGAGTEAFF.